Listed below are T cell receptor beta chains from one sample, sequenced in a study of blood T cells in healthy people across ages. TCRdb itself ran the 5' RACE reads through MiXCR, one entry per CDR3 protein. The profile covers fewer than 700,000 distinct CDR3 sequences, with around two fifths appearing a single time and about 30% taken by the ten largest. Sample: blood. These receptors all come from a man at least 80 years old in good health. The CDR3 runs from the conserved cysteine through the conserved F or W. The D gene is left open where the match is weak. For some rows the clone size is stated as once, few or many, or as a class when expanded; others skip it.

v_call	j_call	clone_size	d_call	cdr3_aa	cdr3_nt
TRBV20-1	TRBJ2-5	few	TRBD2	CSASTGLGGQETQYF	TGCAGTGCTAGCACGGGACTAGGGGGACAAGAGACCCAGTACTTC
TRBV6-1	TRBJ2-7	-	-	CTSSEEASEYYEQYF	TGTACCAGCAGTGAAGAGGCTAGCGAATACTACGAGCAGTACTTC
TRBV7-9	TRBJ2-5	-	TRBD2	CASSSDGAGGETQYF	TGTGCCAGCAGCTCCGATGGTGCGGGAGGGGAGACCCAGTACTTC
TRBV11-2	TRBJ2-3	-	-	CASSESRGGTQYF	TGTGCCAGCAGCGAGTCCCGCGGGGGCACGCAGTATTTT
TRBV7-2	TRBJ2-3	few	TRBD2	CASSSRDKAGGTDTQYF	TGTGCCAGCAGCTCGAGGGATAAGGCGGGGGGGACAGATACGCAGTATTTT
TRBV5-1	TRBJ1-2	-	-	CTSSLFIQNYGYTF	TGCACCAGCAGCTTATTTATACAGAACTATGGCTACACCTTC
TRBV5-1	TRBJ2-2	-	TRBD2	CASSRSGGARDGELFF	TGCGCCAGCAGCCGATCGGGGGGGGCTCGAGACGGGGAGCTGTTTTTT
TRBV7-6	TRBJ2-5	-	-	CASSPRARRGQETQYF	TGTGCCAGCAGCCCTCGCGCCAGGAGGGGGCAAGAGACCCAGTACTTC
TRBV11-2	TRBJ2-5	many	-	CASSSLGETQYF	TGTGCCAGCAGCTCATTAGGGGAGACCCAGTACTTC
TRBV15	TRBJ1-6	-	-	CATSSASGQVYNSPLHF	TGTGCCACCAGCAGTGCAAGCGGGCAGGTTTATAATTCACCCCTCCACTTT
TRBV6-2/TRBV6-3	TRBJ1-1	-	TRBD1	CASSYGQANTEAFF	TGTGCCAGCAGTTATGGACAGGCGAACACTGAAGCTTTCTTT
TRBV20-1	TRBJ2-4	-	TRBD2	CSARGPKPGLAGIAKNIQYF	TGCAGTGCTAGAGGCCCCAAGCCGGGACTAGCGGGAATTGCCAAAAACATTCAGTACTTC
TRBV29-1	TRBJ2-3	-	-	CSVRQRGSGADTQYF	TGCAGCGTGAGGCAAAGAGGGAGCGGAGCAGATACGCAGTATTTT
TRBV6-2/TRBV6-3	TRBJ2-5	few	TRBD2	CASNPTSLGETQYF	TGTGCCAGCAACCCGACTAGCTTGGGGGAGACCCAGTACTTC
TRBV7-2	TRBJ1-2	-	-	CASSLASRDTGYTF	TGTGCCAGCAGCTTAGCTTCCAGGGACACTGGCTACACCTTC
TRBV4-2	TRBJ2-3	few	TRBD1	CASSQDTGTGGSDTQYF	TGTGCCAGCAGCCAGGATACCGGGACAGGGGGTTCAGATACGCAGTATTTT
TRBV25-1	TRBJ2-1	few	TRBD1	CASSDRVKDEQFF	TGTGCCAGCTCGGACAGGGTGAAGGATGAGCAGTTCTTC
TRBV15	TRBJ2-7	-	-	CATSRDMGRHEQYF	TGTGCCACCAGCAGAGATATGGGGAGGCACGAGCAGTACTTC
TRBV6-5	TRBJ2-1	few	-	CASSKQGGEGREQFF	TGTGCCAGCAGTAAACAGGGAGGCGAAGGGAGGGAGCAGTTCTTC
TRBV12-3/TRBV12-4	TRBJ2-5	-	TRBD1	CASSLTGGLRETQYF	TGTGCCAGCAGTTTGACAGGGGGCTTACGAGAGACCCAGTACTTC
TRBV4-2	TRBJ2-7	few	-	CASSQELNGFSYEQYF	TGTGCCAGCAGCCAAGAGCTTAACGGGTTCTCCTACGAGCAGTACTTC
TRBV29-1	TRBJ2-7	many	-	CSVEGRGSYEQYF	TGCAGCGTTGAAGGCAGGGGCTCCTACGAGCAGTACTTC
TRBV6-2/TRBV6-3	TRBJ2-3	few	TRBD2	CASTESAGGPRDTQYF	TGTGCCAGCACCGAGTCGGCGGGGGGGCCGAGAGATACGCAGTATTTT
TRBV12-3/TRBV12-4	TRBJ1-6	-	-	CASSSRDTYSPLHF	TGTGCCAGCAGCAGTCGGGACACCTATTCACCCCTCCACTTT
TRBV7-2	TRBJ1-2	-	-	CASSLEKDYGYTF	TGTGCCAGCAGCTTAGAGAAAGACTATGGCTACACCTTC
TRBV4-3	TRBJ2-1	-	TRBD1	CASSQDSPGGGETQFF	TGCGCCAGCAGCCAAGACTCCCCAGGGGGTGGGGAGACCCAGTTCTTC
TRBV14	TRBJ1-4	-	-	CASSQVRKEKLFF	TGTGCCAGCAGCCAAGTCAGAAAGGAAAAACTGTTTTTT
TRBV24-1	TRBJ2-6	many	-	CATSDGSRSSGANVLTF	TGTGCCACCAGTGATGGTTCCAGGTCGTCTGGGGCCAACGTCCTGACTTTC
TRBV7-2	TRBJ1-6	-	TRBD1	CASSIRQGKSPLHF	TGTGCCAGCAGCATACGACAGGGGAAGTCACCCCTCCACTTT
TRBV20-1	TRBJ1-1	many	-	CSASSRSSGSDEAFF	TGCAGTGCTAGTTCACGAAGTTCGGGGTCGGATGAAGCTTTCTTT
TRBV6-1	TRBJ2-1	many	TRBD2	CATMGFLAGFNNEQFF	TGTGCCACCATGGGATTTTTAGCGGGGTTTAACAATGAGCAGTTCTTC
TRBV25-1	TRBJ2-5	few	TRBD2	CASSDPGLAGETQYF	TGTGCCAGCAGTGACCCGGGACTAGCGGGAGAGACCCAGTACTTC
TRBV20-1	TRBJ2-5	-	TRBD2	CSASGDYEETQYF	TGCAGTGCTAGTGGGGACTACGAAGAGACCCAGTACTTC
TRBV29-1	TRBJ2-3	many	TRBD2	CSVELLAGYTDTQYF	TGCAGCGTTGAATTACTAGCGGGGTACACAGATACGCAGTATTTT
TRBV5-1	TRBJ1-5	-	-	CASSLEGFRGPQHF	TGCGCCAGCAGCTTGGAAGGCTTCAGAGGGCCCCAGCATTTT
TRBV6-5	TRBJ1-6	-	-	CASSYRRNYNSPLHF	TGTGCCAGCAGTTACCGCCGAAACTATAATTCACCCCTCCACTTT
TRBV7-2	TRBJ2-4	-	-	CASSLTRDTKNIQYF	TGTGCCAGCAGCTTGACTAGGGACACGAAAAACATTCAGTACTTC
TRBV27	TRBJ1-1	-	-	CASSLFGQPREAFF	TGTGCCAGCAGTTTATTCGGGCAGCCTAGAGAAGCTTTCTTT
TRBV5-1	TRBJ1-1	many	-	CASSLVAGQDTEAFF	TGCGCCAGCAGCTTGGTGGCCGGGCAGGACACTGAAGCTTTCTTT
TRBV4-1	TRBJ2-1	-	TRBD2	CASSQDVAGAAEFF	TGCGCCAGCAGCCAAGATGTAGCGGGGGCCGCCGAGTTCTTC
TRBV29-1	TRBJ2-7	-	-	CSVDRQESSYNEQYF	TGCAGCGTTGACAGGCAGGAAAGCTCCTACAATGAGCAGTACTTC